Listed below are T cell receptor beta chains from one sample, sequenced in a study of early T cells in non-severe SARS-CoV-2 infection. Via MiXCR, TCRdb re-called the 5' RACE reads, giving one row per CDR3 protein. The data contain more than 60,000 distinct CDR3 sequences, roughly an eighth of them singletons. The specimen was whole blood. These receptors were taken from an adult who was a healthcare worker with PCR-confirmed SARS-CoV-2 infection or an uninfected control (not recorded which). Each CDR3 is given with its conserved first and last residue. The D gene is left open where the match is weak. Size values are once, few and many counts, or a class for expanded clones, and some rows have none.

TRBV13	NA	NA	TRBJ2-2	CASSSGLTNTGELFF	TGTGCCAGCAGCTCGGGACTTACGAACACCGGGGAGCTGTTTTTT
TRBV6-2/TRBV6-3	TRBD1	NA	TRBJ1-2	CASSYRTGYGYTF	TGTGCCAGCAGTTACCGGACAGGCTATGGCTACACCTTC
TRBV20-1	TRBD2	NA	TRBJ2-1	CSAGLADLSYNEQFF	TGCAGTGCGGGACTAGCGGACCTCTCCTACAATGAGCAGTTCTTC
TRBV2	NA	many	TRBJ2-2	CASSANLDSSAGELFF	TGTGCCAGCAGCGCCAACCTAGACTCCAGCGCCGGGGAGCTGTTTTTT
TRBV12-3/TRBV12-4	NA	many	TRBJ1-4	CASSEYAKNEKLFF	TGTGCCAGCAGTGAATATGCCAAGAATGAAAAACTGTTTTTT
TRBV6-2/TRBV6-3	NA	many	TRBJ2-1	CASSYAVEQFF	TGTGCCAGCAGTTACGCCGTTGAGCAGTTCTTC
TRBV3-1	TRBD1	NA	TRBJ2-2	CASSQGTGSTGELFF	TGTGCCAGCAGCCAAGGGACAGGGTCGACCGGGGAGCTGTTTTTT
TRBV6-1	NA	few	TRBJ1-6	CASTRASNSPLHF	TGTGCCAGCACACGGGCTAGCAATTCACCCCTCCACTTT
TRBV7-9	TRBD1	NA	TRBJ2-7	CASSSSPDRDHEQYF	TGTGCCAGCAGCTCAAGTCCCGACAGGGACCACGAGCAGTACTTC
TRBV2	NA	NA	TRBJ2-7	CASSEWSNEQYF	TGTGCCAGCAGTGAATGGTCCAACGAGCAGTACTTC
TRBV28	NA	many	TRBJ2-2	CASSLPGEEAGELFF	TGTGCCAGCAGTTTACCTGGGGAGGAGGCCGGGGAGCTGTTTTTT
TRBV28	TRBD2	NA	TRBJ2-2	CASGSPSGRTGELFF	TGTGCCAGCGGATCCCCCAGCGGGAGGACCGGGGAGCTGTTTTTT
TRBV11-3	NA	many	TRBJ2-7	CASSPRTGYEQYF	TGTGCCAGCAGCCCAAGGACGGGCTACGAGCAGTACTTC
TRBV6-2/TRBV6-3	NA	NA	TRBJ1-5	CASSYSPGPGNQPQHF	TGTGCCAGCAGTTACTCGCCGGGACCTGGCAATCAGCCCCAGCATTTT
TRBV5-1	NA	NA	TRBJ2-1	CASSPSRSYNEQFF	TGCGCCAGCAGCCCTAGTAGATCCTACAATGAGCAGTTCTTC
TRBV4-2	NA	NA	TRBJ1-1	CASSQDNRVNTEAFF	TGTGCCAGCAGCCAAGATAACAGGGTGAACACTGAAGCTTTCTTT
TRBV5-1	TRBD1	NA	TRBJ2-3	CASSLTNRGLRTDTQYF	TGCGCCAGCAGCTTGACAAACAGGGGGCTGAGAACAGATACGCAGTATTTT
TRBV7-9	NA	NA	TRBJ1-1	CASTSLQGSEAFF	TGTGCCAGCACCAGCCTCCAGGGATCTGAAGCTTTCTTT
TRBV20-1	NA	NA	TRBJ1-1	CSANKPVNTEAFF	TGCAGTGCTAACAAACCCGTGAACACTGAAGCTTTCTTT
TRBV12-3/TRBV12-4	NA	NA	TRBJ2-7	CASSFSEQIQYF	TGTGCCAGCAGTTTTTCCGAGCAGATCCAGTACTTC
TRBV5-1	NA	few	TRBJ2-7	CASSPGKNYEQYF	TGCGCCAGCAGCCCTGGGAAGAACTACGAGCAGTACTTC
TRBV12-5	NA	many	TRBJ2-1	CASGLDEYNEQFF	TGTGCTAGTGGTTTGGACGAGTACAATGAGCAGTTCTTC
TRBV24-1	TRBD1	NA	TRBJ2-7	CATRAGGGEQYF	TGTGCCACCCGTGCAGGGGGTGGTGAGCAGTACTTC
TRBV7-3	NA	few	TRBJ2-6	CASSLSGTGANVLTF	TGTGCCAGCAGCTTATCCGGGACTGGGGCCAACGTCCTGACTTTC